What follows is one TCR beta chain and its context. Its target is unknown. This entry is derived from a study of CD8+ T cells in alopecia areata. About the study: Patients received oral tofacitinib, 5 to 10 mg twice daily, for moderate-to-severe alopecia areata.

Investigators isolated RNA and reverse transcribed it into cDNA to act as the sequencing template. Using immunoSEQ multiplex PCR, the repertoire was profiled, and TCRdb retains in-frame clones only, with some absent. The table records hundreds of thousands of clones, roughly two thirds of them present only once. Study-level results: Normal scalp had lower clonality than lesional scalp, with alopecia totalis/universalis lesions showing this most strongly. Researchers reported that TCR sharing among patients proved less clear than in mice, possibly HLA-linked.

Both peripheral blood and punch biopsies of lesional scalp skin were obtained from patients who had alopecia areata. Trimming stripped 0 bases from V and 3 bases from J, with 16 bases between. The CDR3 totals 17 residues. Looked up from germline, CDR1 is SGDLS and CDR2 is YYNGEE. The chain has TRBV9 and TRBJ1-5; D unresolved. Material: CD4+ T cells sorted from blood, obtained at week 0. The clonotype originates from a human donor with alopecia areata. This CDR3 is CASSVGWSPPPNQPQHF. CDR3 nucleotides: TGTGCCAGCAGCGTAGGGTGGAGTCCTCCTCCCAATCAGCCCCAGCATTTT.